The 4 T cell receptor beta chains in this list originate from one sample, sequenced in a study of blood T cell repertoires in COVID-19. The table came from immunoSEQ multiplex PCR; TCRdb's copy has only in-frame clones and leaves some out. The sample contains hundreds of thousands of clones, 75% to 90% of which appear only once. The source material was peripheral blood. These receptors were obtained from a woman aged 60 to 75 with COVID-19, enrolled during active disease.

V is TRBV7-6 and J is TRBJ1-5; 9 nucleotides align to TRBD1. Germline V gene lookup returns CDR1 SGHVS and CDR2 FNYEAQ. This CDR3 is 15 amino acids long. The J segment lost 1 base and the V segment lost 4 bases, leaving 2 bases of the junction unmatched. CDR3 loop: CASSSGTGSNQPQHF. In nucleotides, the CDR3 is TGTGCCAGCAGCTCCGGGACAGGGAGCAATCAGCCCCAGCATTTT.

CDR3 in DNA: TGTGCCAGCAGCTTAAGGGACAGGGTTCTCCGAGAGCAGTACTTC. Translated: CASSLRDRVLREQYF. This chain uses TRBV13 with TRBJ2-7; 9 bases match TRBD1. CDR1 PRHDT and CDR2 FYEKMQ come from the germline V gene (reference sequence). Trimming removed 2 bases from V and 7 bases from J; junction bases left unmatched: 9. There are 15 residues in the CDR3.

V gene TRBV19 combines with J gene TRBJ1-1; 7 nucleotides align to TRBD1. Germline V gives CDR1 LNHDA, CDR2 SQIVND (reference sequence). The CDR3 runs to 14 residues. The J segment lost 2 bases and the V segment lost 5 bases, leaving 5 bases of the junction unmatched. The CDR3 loop is CASSVGDRNTEAFF. The DNA for the CDR3 is TGTGCCAGTAGTGTCGGGGACAGAAACACTGAAGCTTTCTTT. The full variable domain, completed using reference TRBV19 and TRBJ1-1, is DGGITQSPKYLFRKEGQNVTLSCEQNLNHDAMYWYRQDPGQGLRLIYYSQIVNDFQKGDIAEGYSVSREKKESFPLTVTSAQKNPTAFYLCASSVGDRNTEAFFGQGTRLTVV.

The V gene is TRBV7-9, the J gene TRBJ2-2; D is undetermined. Germline CDR1 and CDR2: SEHNR and FQNEAQ (reference sequence). V was pared by 2 bases and J by 3 bases, with 13 bases between. There are 16 residues in the CDR3. The CDR3 DNA is TGTGCCAGCAGCTTAATCCGGCAGGTGTACACCGGGGAGCTGTTTTTT. Amino acid sequence: CASSLIRQVYTGELFF.